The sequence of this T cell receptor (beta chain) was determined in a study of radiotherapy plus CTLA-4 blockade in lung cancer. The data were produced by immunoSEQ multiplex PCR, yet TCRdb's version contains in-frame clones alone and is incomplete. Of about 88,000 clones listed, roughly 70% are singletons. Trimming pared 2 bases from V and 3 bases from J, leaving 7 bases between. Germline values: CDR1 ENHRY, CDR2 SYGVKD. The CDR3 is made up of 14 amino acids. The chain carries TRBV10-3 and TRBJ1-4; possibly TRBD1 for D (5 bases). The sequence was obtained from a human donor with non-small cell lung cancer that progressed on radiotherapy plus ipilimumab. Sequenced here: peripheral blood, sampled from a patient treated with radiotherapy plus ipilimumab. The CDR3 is CAISEPGSNEKLFF. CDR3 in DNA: TGTGCCATCAGTGAGCCAGGGTCTAATGAAAAACTGTTTTTT.